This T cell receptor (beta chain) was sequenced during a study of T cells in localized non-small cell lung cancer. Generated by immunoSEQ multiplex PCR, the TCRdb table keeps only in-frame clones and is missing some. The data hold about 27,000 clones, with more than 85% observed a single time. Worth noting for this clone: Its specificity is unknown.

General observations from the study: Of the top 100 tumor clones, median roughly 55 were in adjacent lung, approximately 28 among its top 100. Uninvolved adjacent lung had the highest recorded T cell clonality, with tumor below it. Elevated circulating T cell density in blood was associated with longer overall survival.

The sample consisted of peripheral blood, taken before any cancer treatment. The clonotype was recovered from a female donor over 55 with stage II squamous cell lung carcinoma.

The CDR3 loop reads CASSILGGDYNEQFF. The CDR3 DNA follows: TGTGCCAGTAGTATCCTCGGCGGGGACTACAATGAGCAGTTCTTC. The chain recombines TRBV19 with TRBJ2-1, with D maybe TRBD2 (6 bases). V lost 3 bases and J 3 bases, leaving 12 bases between the germline ends. This CDR3 comprises 15 residues. Germline V CDR1 and CDR2: LNHDA, SQIVND (reference sequence).